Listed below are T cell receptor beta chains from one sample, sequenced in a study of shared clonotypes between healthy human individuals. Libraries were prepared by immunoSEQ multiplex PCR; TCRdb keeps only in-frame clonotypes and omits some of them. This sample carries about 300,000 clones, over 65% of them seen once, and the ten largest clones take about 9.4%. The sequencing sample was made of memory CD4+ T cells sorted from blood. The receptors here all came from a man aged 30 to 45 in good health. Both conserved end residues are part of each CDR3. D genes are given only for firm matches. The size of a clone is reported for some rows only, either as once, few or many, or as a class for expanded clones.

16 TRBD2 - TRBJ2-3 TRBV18 TGTGCCAGCTCACTAATACGCGGGAGAGGTTCAGATACGCAGTATTTT CASSLIRGRGSDTQYF
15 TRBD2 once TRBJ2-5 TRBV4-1 TGCGCCAGCAGCCAAGAATCCCTAGCGGGAGGGGCCCAGTACTTC CASSQESLAGGAQYF
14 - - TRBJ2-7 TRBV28 TGTGCCAGCAGTCGGGACAATACGATCTACGAGCAGTACTTC CASSRDNTIYEQYF
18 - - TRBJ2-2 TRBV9 TGTGCCAGCAGCCCAAGGCCCCCTTTACTAGCGAACACCGGGGAGCTGTTTTTT CASSPRPPLLANTGELFF
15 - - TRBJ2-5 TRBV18 TGTGCCAGCTCAGTCCTCGGCGTAGACCAAGAGACCCAGTACTTC CASSVLGVDQETQYF
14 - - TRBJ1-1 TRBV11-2 TGTGCCAGCAGCGCGGCTGGGAGGAACACTGAAGCTTTCTTT CASSAAGRNTEAFF
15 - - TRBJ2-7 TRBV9 TGTGCCAGCAGCCCCAACGTTGGCGCCTCCTACGAGCAGTACTTC CASSPNVGASYEQYF
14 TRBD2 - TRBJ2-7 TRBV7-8 TGTGCCAGCAGCTTAACTAGCGGGAATCACGAGCAGTACTTC CASSLTSGNHEQYF
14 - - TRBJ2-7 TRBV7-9 TGTGCCAGCAGTCGCACGGGCCTCCAATACGAGCAGTACTTC CASSRTGLQYEQYF
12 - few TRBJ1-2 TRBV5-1 TGCGCCAGCAGCCCGAACAGGGATGGCTACACCTTC CASSPNRDGYTF
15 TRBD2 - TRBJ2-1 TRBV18 TGTGCCAGCTCACCACTTTCACTAGCGGGAGAGGAGCAGTTCTTC CASSPLSLAGEEQFF
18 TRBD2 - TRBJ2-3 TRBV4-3 TGCGCCAGCAGCCAAGACCCTGGACTAGCGGGATTCCCAGATACGCAGTATTTT CASSQDPGLAGFPDTQYF
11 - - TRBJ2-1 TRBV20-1 TGCAGTCATAGCGGAAACAATGAGCAGTTCTTC CSHSGNNEQFF
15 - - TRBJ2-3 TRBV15 TGTGCCACCAGTGGGGGGAGCGGGAGCACAGATACGCAGTATTTT CATSGGSGSTDTQYF
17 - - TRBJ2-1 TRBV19 TGTGCCAGTAGTATAAGGTCAGACAGACGAGAATACAATGAGCAGTTCTTC CASSIRSDRREYNEQFF
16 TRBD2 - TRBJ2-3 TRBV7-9 TGTGCCAGCAGCTTAAGGGCTAGCGGTTACACAGATACGCAGTATTTT CASSLRASGYTDTQYF
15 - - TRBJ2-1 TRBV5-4 TGTGCCAGCAGCTTGGGTAGGATGGGACACAATGAGCAGTTCTTC CASSLGRMGHNEQFF
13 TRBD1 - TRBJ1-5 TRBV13 TGTGCCAGCGGCGGACAGGGCAATCAGCCCCAGCATTTT CASGGQGNQPQHF
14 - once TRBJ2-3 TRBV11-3 TGTGCCAGCAGCTTAGACAGTAACACAGATACGCAGTATTTT CASSLDSNTDTQYF
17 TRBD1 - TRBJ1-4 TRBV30 TGTGCCTGGAGTGTCTATCCATCCGGGACAGACTCTGAAAAACTGTTTTTT CAWSVYPSGTDSEKLFF
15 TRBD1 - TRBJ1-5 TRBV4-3 TGCGCCAGCAGCCAAGATCCGGACAGGGACCAGCCCCAGCATTTT CASSQDPDRDQPQHF
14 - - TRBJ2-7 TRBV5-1 TGCGCCAGCAGCCTCACGGACTACCCCTACGCGCAGTACTTC CASSLTDYPYAQYF
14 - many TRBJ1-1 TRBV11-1 TGTGCCAGCAGCCAGGACATTCTGAACACTGAAGCTTTCTTT CASSQDILNTEAFF
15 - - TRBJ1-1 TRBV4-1 TGCGCCAGCAGCCAAATAGGGCTGATCGATACTGAAGCTTTCTTT CASSQIGLIDTEAFF
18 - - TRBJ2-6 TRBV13 TGTGCCAGCAGCCCGACAAGTACTACAGCCTCTGGGGCCAACGTCCTGACTTTC CASSPTSTTASGANVLTF
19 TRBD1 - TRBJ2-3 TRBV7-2 TGTGCCAGCAGCTTAGATTATTTGATTCGGGACAGGGGGACAGATACGCAGTATTTT CASSLDYLIRDRGTDTQYF
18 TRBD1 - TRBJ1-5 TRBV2 TGTGCCAGCAGTGACCAAAGGGACAGCCGAGGGAGAAATCAGCCCCAGCATTTT CASSDQRDSRGRNQPQHF
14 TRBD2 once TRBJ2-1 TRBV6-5 TGTGCCAGCAGAGCCCCCCTAGCGGGAAATGAGCAGTTCTTC CASRAPLAGNEQFF
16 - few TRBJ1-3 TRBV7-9 TGTGCCAGCAGCCCATCACAGGGATTCTCTGGAAACACCATATATTTT CASSPSQGFSGNTIYF
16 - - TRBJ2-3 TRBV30 TGTGCCTCCCCCTGGTTTCCAGCTCCGAGACCAGATACGCAGTATTTT CASPWFPAPRPDTQYF
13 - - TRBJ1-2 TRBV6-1 TGTGCCAGCAGTGATCCCGGGGGCTATGGCTACACCTTC CASSDPGGYGYTF
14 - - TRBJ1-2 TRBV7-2 TGTGCCAGCAGCCCCTGGAGGCAGGGAGCGGGCTACACCTTC CASSPWRQGAGYTF
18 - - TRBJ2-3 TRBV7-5 TGTGTCAGAAGCTTTTTGACAGGGTCGTTCTCTAGCACAGATACGCAGTATTTT CVRSFLTGSFSSTDTQYF
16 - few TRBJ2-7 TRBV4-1 TGCGCCAGCAGCCAAGTCGACCTGATAAGCTCCTACGAGCAGTACTTC CASSQVDLISSYEQYF
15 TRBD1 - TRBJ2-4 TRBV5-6 TGTGCCAGCAGCTTGACAGGGGGCCCCAAAAACATTCAGTACTTC CASSLTGGPKNIQYF
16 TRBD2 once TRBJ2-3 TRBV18 TGTGCCAGCTCACCTCTTCGGAGCGGGAGATCAGATACGCAGTATTTT CASSPLRSGRSDTQYF
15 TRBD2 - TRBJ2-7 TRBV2 TGTGCCAGCTCCCCCGGGACTAGCGTTTTCCACGAGCAGTACTTC CASSPGTSVFHEQYF
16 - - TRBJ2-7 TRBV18 TGTGCCAGCTCACCGGGGGCCGGGGCGTTGGGTGGCGAGCAGTACTTC CASSPGAGALGGEQYF
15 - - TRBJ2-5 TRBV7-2 TGTGCCAGCAGCCTTTTCGGAGGTCACCAAGAGACCCAGTACTTC CASSLFGGHQETQYF
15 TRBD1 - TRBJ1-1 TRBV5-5 TGTGCCAGCAGCGCCGCAGGGGGCTGGAGCACTGAAGCTTTCTTT CASSAAGGWSTEAFF
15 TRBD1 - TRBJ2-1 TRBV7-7 TGTGCCAGCAGCTCCGGGACAGGGGGATTCGGTGAGCAGTTCTTC CASSSGTGGFGEQFF
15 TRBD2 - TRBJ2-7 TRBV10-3 TGTGCCATCAGTGGATTAGCGGGGAGCTCCTACGAGCAGTACTTC CAISGLAGSSYEQYF
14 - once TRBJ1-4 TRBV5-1 TGCGCCAGCAGCTTGGGGTCGGGTAATGAAAAACTGTTTTTT CASSLGSGNEKLFF
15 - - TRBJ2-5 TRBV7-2 TGTGCCAGCAGCTCAATACCAATAGGTGCTCAGACCCAGTACTTC CASSSIPIGAQTQYF
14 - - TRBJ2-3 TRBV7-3 TGTGCCAGCAGCTTTGGTATGACAGAAGATACGCAGTATTTT CASSFGMTEDTQYF